These 21 T cell receptor beta chains share one sample of origin, sequenced in a study of beta chain features in type 1 diabetes. Regarding the study as a whole: There was a moderate but significant shortening of TCRB CDR3s in all four CD4+ subsets of Type 1 diabetes patients.

The investigators reverse transcribed all of the isolated RNA, so they sequenced expressed TCRB transcripts. Only in-frame clones appear in the TCRdb table, and some are missing; sequencing was by immunoSEQ multiplex PCR. Of about 150,000 clones listed, about a tenth are singletons. The antigens of these receptors remain unknown. Sequences were obtained from central memory CD4+ T cells from blood. All receptors derive from a man younger than 40 with type 1 diabetes.

The chain couples TRBV6-6 to TRBJ2-1; D remains ambiguous. The CDR3 totals 12 residues. Germline assignment: CDR1 MNHNY and CDR2 SVGAGI (reference sequence). V was cut by 0 bases and J by 10 bases, with 7 bases left in between. The CDR3 sequence is CASSYSNSEQFF. For the CDR3, the DNA is TGTGCCAGCAGTTACTCGAATAGCGAGCAGTTCTTC.

This clone was counted between two and nine times. The chain recombines TRBV4-2 with TRBJ2-5; perhaps TRBD2 as D (5 bases). Trimming stripped 1 base from V and 6 bases from J, with 12 bases between. The CDR3 is 14 amino acids. Germline V gene lookup returns CDR1 LGHNA and CDR2 YNFKEQ. The CDR3 loop reads CASSQVEGEKTQYF. Written as DNA, the CDR3 is TGTGCCAGCAGCCAAGTTGAGGGAGAAAAGACCCAGTACTTC.

This clone was seen more than once but under ten times. The chain carries TRBV7-3 and TRBJ1-1, with TRBD1 identical over 9 bases. Germline CDR1 is SGHTA and CDR2 is FQGTGA. V gave up 5 bases and J gave up 5 bases; unmatched junction bases: 6. The CDR3 sequence is 14 residues long. CDR3 sequence reads: CASSEGQGDTEAFF. The CDR3, as DNA: TGTGCCAGCAGCGAGGGACAGGGTGATACTGAAGCTTTCTTT.

This clone has a handful of counts. The CDR3 coding sequence is TGTGCCAGCAGCTTCGACAGGGACTCTAACTATGGCTACACCTTC. This encodes CASSFDRDSNYGYTF. The V and J genes are TRBV4-2 and TRBJ1-2; 7 bases are a match to TRBD1. CDR1 is LGHNA and CDR2 is YNFKEQ in the germline V gene. Trimming took 5 bases from V and 0 from J; bases not matched to a gene: 6. The CDR3 totals 15 residues.

The rearrangement uses TRBV2 and TRBJ1-2; D is possibly TRBD1 (5 bases). V gave up 0 bases and J gave up 4 bases, with 6 bases separating them. Germline V gene sequence: CDR1 SNHLY, CDR2 FYNNEI. The CDR3 runs 13 residues. CDR3 DNA: TGTGCCAGCAGTGAAGCAGGGGTCTATGGCTACACCTTC. Translation: CASSEAGVYGYTF.

This chain connects TRBV7-6 to TRBJ2-7; D may be TRBD1 (5 bases). V was pared by 4 bases and J by 0 bases, with 13 bases between. CDR1 SGHVS and CDR2 FNYEAQ come from the germline V gene. The CDR3 is 15 residues long. The CDR3 bases are TGTGCCAGCAGCTCCCCGACAGACTGCTCCTACGAGCAGTACTTC. Translating gives CASSSPTDCSYEQYF.

This chain uses TRBV7-2 with TRBJ2-1, with 10 nucleotides matching TRBD2. V gave up 1 base and J gave up 1 base; unmatched junction bases: 4. CDR1 is SGHTA and CDR2 is FQGNSA in the germline V gene. The CDR3 totals 17 residues. As DNA, the CDR3 is TGTGCCAGCAGCTTAGTTGGACTAGCGGATTCCTACAATGAGCAGTTCTTC. Translated, it gives CASSLVGLADSYNEQFF.

There are a few counts of this clone. V is TRBV7-3 and J is TRBJ2-3, with 7 bases matching TRBD1. Trimming removed 1 base from V and 0 bases from J; junction bases left unmatched: 1. CDR1 SGHTA and CDR2 FQGTGA come from the germline V gene. CDR3 length: 15 residues. CDR3 DNA: TGTGCCAGCAGCTTAATGGGACAGAGCACAGATACGCAGTATTTT. Its protein product is CASSLMGQSTDTQYF.

This clone was counted a few times. This rearrangement joins TRBV19 to TRBJ2-1; 9 positions match TRBD2. CDR1 is LNHDA and CDR2 is SQIVND in the germline V gene (reference sequence). This CDR3 is 15 amino acids long. V lost 3 bases, J lost 4 bases, and 4 bases stayed unmatched. The chain's CDR3 is CASSIGAGGYNEQFF. CDR3 sequence (DNA): TGTGCCAGTAGTATCGGAGCGGGAGGTTACAATGAGCAGTTCTTC.

This clone has just a few counts. The chain employs TRBV7-9 and TRBJ2-1, with 7 bases that match TRBD2. The CDR3 runs 16 residues. CDR1 and CDR2 from the germline V gene are SEHNR and FQNEAQ (reference sequence). Trimming took 5 bases from V and 10 from J; bases not matched to a gene: 17. DNA for the CDR3: TGTGCCAGCAGCCCGTTGGGCGGGAGCGGGGCGGGAGAGCAGTTCTTC. Its protein is CASSPLGGSGAGEQFF.

V and J are TRBV4-3 and TRBJ2-3; 14 nucleotides agree with TRBD2. V dropped 3 bases and J dropped 1; count of bases not matched to a gene: 3. CDR3 size: 17 residues. CDR1 LGHNA and CDR2 YSLEER come from the germline V gene. CDR3 residues: CASSQAGLAGGTDTQYF. The CDR3, as DNA: TGCGCCAGCAGCCAGGCGGGACTAGCGGGAGGCACAGATACGCAGTATTTT.

The chain links TRBV7-2 to TRBJ2-1; D is uncertain. V lost 1 base and J lost 7, with 8 bases in between. The CDR3 consists of 13 residues. Germline loops: CDR1 SGHTA, CDR2 FQGNSA. The CDR3 reads CASSLVLGNEQFF. CDR3 bases: TGTGCCAGCAGCTTAGTACTCGGGAATGAGCAGTTCTTC.

The chain joins TRBV21-1 to TRBJ2-1; the table calls TRBD1, which could not be checked here. TRBV21-1 is designated a pseudogene. CDR3 length equals 19 residues. The CDR3 DNA follows: TGTGCCAGCAGCAAAGGCAAGAAGGGGGCCACCAGGAACTACAATGAGCAGTTCTTC. Translation: CASSKGKKGATRNYNEQFF.

The CDR3 region has the DNA TGCAGCGGCTCGACAGCGAACACTGAAGCTTTCTTT. Translated, it gives CSGSTANTEAFF. This chain links TRBV29-1 with TRBJ1-1; maybe TRBD1 (5 bases). The CDR3 has 12 residues. Trimming took 7 bases from V and 1 from J, leaving 10 bases between them. CDR1 SQVTM and CDR2 ANQGSEA come from the germline V gene.

This chain links TRBV10-3 with TRBJ2-3; 8 bases map to TRBD1. The CDR3 contains 14 residues. Germline assignment: CDR1 ENHRY and CDR2 SYGVKD. V shed 7 bases, J shed 2 bases, and the junction held 5 bases outside the gene matches. The chain's CDR3 is CAINGQGPTDTQYF. As DNA, the CDR3 is TGTGCCATCAACGGACAGGGTCCCACAGATACGCAGTATTTT.

This clone turned up a few times. The chain uses TRBV15 and TRBJ1-4; D call uncertain. The length of the CDR3 is 12 residues. V lost 3 bases to trimming and J lost 4 bases, with 3 bases between them. Germline CDR1 is LNHNV and CDR2 is YYDKDF (reference sequence). CDR3 sequence (DNA): TGTGCCACCAGCAGCCGTAATGAAAAACTGTTTTTT. Translating it yields CATSSRNEKLFF. Full variable domain (remainder filled in from reference TRBV15 and TRBJ1-4): DAMVIQNPRYQVTQFGKPVTLSCSQTLNHNVMYWYQQKSSQAPKLLFHYYDKDFNNEADTPDNFQSRRPNTSFCFLDIRSPGLGDTAMYLCATSSRNEKLFFGSGTQLSVL.

The chain is built from TRBV2 and TRBJ2-7; D gene unclear. The CDR3 loop spans 14 amino acids. The V gene's germline CDR1 is SNHLY and CDR2 FYNNEI. The V and J ends lost 3 bases and 8 bases respectively, with 17 bases between them. The CDR3 is CASSESRNYVKQYF. The CDR3, as DNA: TGTGCCAGCAGTGAGTCCAGAAACTACGTCAAGCAGTACTTC. Full variable domain (rest looked up from reference TRBV2 and TRBJ2-7): EPEVTQTPSHQVTQMGQEVILRCVPISNHLYFYWYRQILGQKVEFLVSFYNNEISEKSEIFDDQFSVERPDGSNFTLKIRSTKLEDSAMYFCASSESRNYVKQYFGPGTRLTVT.

This clone was picked up a small number of times. The rearrangement uses TRBV18 and TRBJ2-3; tentative D call: TRBD1 (5 bases). The V gene lost 1 base and the J gene lost 3 bases, with 5 bases spanning the gap. The CDR3 has 13 residues. Germline loops: CDR1 KGHSH, CDR2 LQKENI. CDR3 bases: TGTGCCAGCTCACCACAGGGGACAGATACGCAGTATTTT. As protein: CASSPQGTDTQYF.

This clone has just a few counts. This sequence joins TRBV18 and TRBJ1-1; a weak D match, TRBD1 (6 bases). CDR1 and CDR2 (germline): KGHSH, LQKENI. Trimming left V 6 bases short and J 3 bases short, with 17 bases between. The CDR3 loop spans 15 amino acids. This chain's CDR3 is CASSRPTGSHTEAFF. CDR3 bases: TGTGCCAGCTCGCGTCCTACAGGGAGCCACACTGAAGCTTTCTTT.

The chain links TRBV20-1 to TRBJ2-3, with D unclear. With 0 bases removed from V and 8 bases from J, the gap between germline ends came to 6 bases. This CDR3 is built from 11 residues. Germline V gene data show CDR1 as DFQATT and CDR2 as SNEGSKA (reference sequence). Here the CDR3 DNA reads TGCAGTGCTAGAGATTTCGGTACGCAGTATTTT. It encodes CSARDFGTQYF.

The DNA of the CDR3 is TGCGCCAGCAGCGCCAGACAGGGGTCCTACGAGCAGTACTTC. Amino acid sequence: CASSARQGSYEQYF. The chain joins TRBV5-1 to TRBJ2-7; 8 positions agree with TRBD1. The CDR3 consists of 14 residues. The V gene's germline CDR1 is SGHRS and CDR2 YFSETQ. After removal of 4 bases from V and 1 base from J, the junction contained 4 bases not matched to a gene.